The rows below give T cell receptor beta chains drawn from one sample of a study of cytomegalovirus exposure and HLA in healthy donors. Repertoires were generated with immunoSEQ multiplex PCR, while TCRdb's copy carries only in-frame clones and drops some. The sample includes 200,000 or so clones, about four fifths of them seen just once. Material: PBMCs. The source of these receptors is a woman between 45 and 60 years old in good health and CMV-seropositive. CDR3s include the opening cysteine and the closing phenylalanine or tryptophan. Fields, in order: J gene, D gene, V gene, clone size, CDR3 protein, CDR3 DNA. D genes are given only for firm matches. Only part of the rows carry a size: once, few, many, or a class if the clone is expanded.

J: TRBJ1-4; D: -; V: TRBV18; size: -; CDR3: CASSPEGFSNEKLFF; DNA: TGTGCCAGCTCGCCGGAGGGCTTCTCCAATGAAAAACTGTTTTTT
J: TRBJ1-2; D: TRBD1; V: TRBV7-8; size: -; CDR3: CASSSSGQGAEGYTF; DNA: TGTGCCAGCAGCTCTTCTGGACAGGGGGCGGAGGGCTACACCTTC
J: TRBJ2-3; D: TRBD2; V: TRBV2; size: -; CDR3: CASTRLAGGTDTQYF; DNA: TGTGCCAGCACCAGACTAGCGGGGGGCACAGATACGCAGTATTTT
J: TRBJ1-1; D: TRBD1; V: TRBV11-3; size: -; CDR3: CASSLDSGQGEAFF; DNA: TGTGCCAGCAGCTTAGATTCAGGACAGGGCGAAGCTTTCTTT
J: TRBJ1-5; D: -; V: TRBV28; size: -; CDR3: CASRSFTQHF; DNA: TGTGCCAGCAGGAGCTTTACCCAGCATTTT
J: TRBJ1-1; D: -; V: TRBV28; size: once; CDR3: CASSLTRVSLNTEAFF; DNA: TGTGCCAGCAGTTTGACGCGGGTTTCCTTGAACACTGAAGCTTTCTTT
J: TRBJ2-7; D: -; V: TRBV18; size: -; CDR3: CASSPADSPLYEQYF; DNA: TGTGCCAGCTCACCTGCGGACAGCCCTCTCTACGAGCAGTACTTC
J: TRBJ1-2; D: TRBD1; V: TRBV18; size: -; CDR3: CASSPGTGVDYGYTF; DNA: TGTGCCAGCTCACCCGGGACAGGGGTAGACTATGGCTACACCTTC
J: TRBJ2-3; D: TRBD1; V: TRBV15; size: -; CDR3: CATSTDRGYTQYF; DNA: TGTGCCACCAGCACAGACAGGGGTTATACGCAGTATTTT
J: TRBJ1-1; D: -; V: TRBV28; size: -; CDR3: CASRLLGHYTEAFF; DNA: TGTGCCAGCAGGCTCCTTGGACACTACACTGAAGCTTTCTTT